This T cell receptor beta chain was sequenced in a study of blood T cell repertoires in COVID-19. On the study more broadly: Both acute and convalescent COVID-19 samples were obtained from the United States, Italy and Spain. From T cells, B-cell-depleted T cells, or PBMCs came the material, which was cDNA or gDNA.

The CDR3 runs 15 residues. V shed 5 bases and J shed 3 bases, with 18 bases lying between them. CDR1 and CDR2 (germline): SGHRS, YFSETQ. Those enrolled, adults aged roughly 18 to 100 years, came from 20 to 25 US areas. Original data processing: Scientists estimated how many nucleated cells there were by amplifying reference gene primers. The assay was immunoSEQ multiplex PCR, and TCRdb's table has in-frame clones only and misses some. V and J calls and clone size come straight from that table; D and trimming were deduced from the DNA. The table has 350,000 to 400,000 clones, approximately 90% seen once; the top ten hold just over 0.85%.

The chain employs TRBV5-1 and TRBJ2-7; a weak D match, TRBD2 (6 bases). Sample: PBMCs or T cells enriched from blood (not recorded which). The TCR sequence derives from a middle-aged woman who had been exposed to COVID-19. The CDR3 is CASSQQAGGIYEQYF. For the CDR3, the DNA is TGCGCCAGCAGTCAACAGGCTGGGGGGATCTACGAGCAGTACTTC.